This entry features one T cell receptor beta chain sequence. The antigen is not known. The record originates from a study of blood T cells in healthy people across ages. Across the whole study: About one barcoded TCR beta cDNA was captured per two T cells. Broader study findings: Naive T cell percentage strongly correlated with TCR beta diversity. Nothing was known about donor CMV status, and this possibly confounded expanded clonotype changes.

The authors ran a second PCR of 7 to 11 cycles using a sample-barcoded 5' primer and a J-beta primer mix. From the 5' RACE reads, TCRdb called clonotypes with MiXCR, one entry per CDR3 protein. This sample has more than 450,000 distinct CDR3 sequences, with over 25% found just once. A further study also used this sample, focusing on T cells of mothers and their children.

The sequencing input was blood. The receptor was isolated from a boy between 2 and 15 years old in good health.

Here the CDR3 reads CASSLAVRPETQYF. As DNA, the CDR3 is TGTGCCAGCAGCTTAGCGGTTCGCCCAGAGACCCAGTACTTC. V usage is TRBV7-9 and J usage is TRBJ2-5, with D hard to call. V shed 0 bases and J shed 4 bases, with 9 bases lying between them. Germline values: CDR1 SEHNR, CDR2 FQNEAQ (reference sequence). The CDR3 runs 14 residues.